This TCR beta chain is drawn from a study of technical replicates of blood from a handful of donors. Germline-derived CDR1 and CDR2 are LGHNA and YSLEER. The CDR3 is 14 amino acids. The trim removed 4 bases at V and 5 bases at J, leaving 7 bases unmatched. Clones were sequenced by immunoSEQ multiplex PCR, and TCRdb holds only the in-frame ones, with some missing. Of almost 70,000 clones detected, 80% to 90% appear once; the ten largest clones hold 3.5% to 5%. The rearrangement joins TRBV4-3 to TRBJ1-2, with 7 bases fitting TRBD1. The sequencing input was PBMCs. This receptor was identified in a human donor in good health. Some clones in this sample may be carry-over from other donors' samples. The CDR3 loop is CASSRRQGQYGYTF. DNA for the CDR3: TGCGCCAGCAGCCGCCGACAGGGACAGTATGGCTACACCTTC.